This T cell receptor beta chain comes out of a study of T-cell memory formation after mild COVID-19. CDR3 length: 15 residues. TCRdb reanalysed the 5' RACE reads using MiXCR and keeps one entry per CDR3 protein. The sample records 550,000 to 700,000 distinct CDR3 sequences, approximately 18% being singletons. The J gene is TRBJ1-4, the V gene TRBV21-1; TRBD1 is the table's D call, not checked against the DNA. TRBV21-1 represents a pseudogene. The TCR sequence derives from an adult woman who had mild COVID-19 (a few samples of this study predate the infection). Cell type and time point are not known. The source material was PBMCs or a T cell subset sorted from them (not recorded which). CDR3 sequence (DNA): TGTGCCAGCAGCACTATCACAGGGGGCGAGGAAAAACTGTTTTTT. This gives the protein CASSTITGGEEKLFF.